Each of the 19 T cell receptor beta chains below was sequenced from the same sample in a study of control samples from healthy donors and cancer patients. Generated by immunoSEQ multiplex PCR, the TCRdb table keeps only in-frame clones and is missing some. The data hold roughly 80,000 clones, with approximately 91% observed a single time. The sample taken for sequencing was blood. The receptors stem from a woman in her forties or fifties in good health.

The chain uses TRBV5-4 and TRBJ2-3, with TRBD2 matching 13 bases. CDR3 length: 19 amino acids. CDR1 is SGHNT and CDR2 is YYREEE in the germline V gene (reference sequence). V was clipped by 4 bases and J by 2 bases; unmatched bases: 13. CDR3 DNA sequence: TGTGCCAGCAGCCGCACTACGACTAGCGGGGGGTCATACACAGATACGCAGTATTTT. Its protein product is CASSRTTTSGGSYTDTQYF.

The chain links TRBV21-1 to TRBJ1-5. TRBV21-1 constitutes a pseudogene. The CDR3 totals 16 residues. The CDR3 nucleotides read TGTGCCCCACTAGGGGGGTCAGGGGAGAGCAATCAGCCCCAGCATTTT. This codes for CAPLGGSGESNQPQHF.

The chain couples TRBV18 to TRBJ1-1; D not certain. The CDR3 consists of 14 residues. Trimming removed 6 bases from V and 3 bases from J, with 14 bases in between. Germline lookup yields CDR1 KGHSH and CDR2 LQKENI. The CDR3 reads CASSQSREHTEAFF. The CDR3 DNA reads as TGTGCCAGCTCTCAAAGTAGGGAGCACACTGAAGCTTTCTTT. The whole variable domain, remainder taken from reference TRBV18 and TRBJ1-1, is NAGVMQNPRHLVRRRGQEARLRCSPMKGHSHVYWYRQLPEEGLKFMVYLQKENIIDESGMPKERFSAEFPKEGPSILRIQQVVRGDSAAYFCASSQSREHTEAFFGQGTRLTVV.

The CDR3 region has the DNA TGTGCCAGCAGCTTAGAGACAGGCAATCAGCCCCAGCATTTT. Amino acid sequence: CASSLETGNQPQHF. The rearrangement links TRBV7-9 to TRBJ1-5; the D gene is possibly TRBD1 (5 bases). Trimming removed 1 base at V and 2 bases at J, with 6 bases between. Germline CDR1 and CDR2: SEHNR and FQNEAQ (reference sequence). The CDR3 has 14 residues.

This clone has just one count. V and J are TRBV25-1 and TRBJ1-2; no reliable D call. Germline values: CDR1 MGHDK, CDR2 SYGVNS. V was shortened by 5 bases and J by 4 bases, with 8 bases between the two germline ends. This CDR3 has 12 amino acids. The CDR3 sequence is CASSTHSYGYTF. The CDR3 nucleotides are TGTGCCAGCAGTACACACAGCTATGGCTACACCTTC.

J is TRBJ2-3 and V is TRBV2; D gene ambiguous. Trimming took off 3 bases at V and 3 bases at J, with 13 bases between the two ends. This CDR3 is built from 15 residues. The germline V gene encodes CDR1 SNHLY and CDR2 FYNNEI. This CDR3 reads CASSDALKSTDTQYF. Written as DNA, the CDR3 is TGTGCCAGCAGTGACGCCCTTAAATCGACAGATACGCAGTATTTT.

The rearrangement joins TRBV28 to TRBJ1-6; D possibly corresponds to TRBD1 (5 bases). Per the germline V gene, CDR1 is MDHEN and CDR2 is SYDVKM. V shed 6 bases and J shed 5 bases, with 14 bases lying between them. The CDR3 runs 15 residues. The CDR3 DNA reads as TGTGCCAGCAGCCCCTACGGGACTGATAATTCACCCCTCCACTTT. This codes for CASSPYGTDNSPLHF.

A remark on this clone: An end of the junction does not agree with germline; a read error may underlie this. The V gene is TRBV3-1 (or the pseudogene TRBV3-2), the J gene TRBJ1-3, with D unclear. The CDR3 runs 16 residues. CDR1 LGHDT and CDR2 YNNKEL come from the germline V gene (reference sequence). The CDR3 DNA follows: TGTGCCAGCACCCAAGACCCCGCAAGCTCTGGAAACACCATATATTTT. This translates into CASTQDPASSGNTIYF.

The V and J genes are TRBV7-8 and TRBJ1-6; TRBD1 matches 7 bases. The CDR3 is 15 amino acids. The V and J ends lost 8 bases and 2 bases, in that order; junction bases with no gene match: 6. Germline assignment: CDR1 SGHVS and CDR2 FQNEAQ. CDR3 nucleotides: TGTGCCAGCCGGGACAGAAACGCCTATAATTCACCCCTCCACTTT. Protein: CASRDRNAYNSPLHF.

This clone has more than one count but fewer than ten. The chain combines TRBV5-4 with TRBJ2-1; 7 bases line up with TRBD2. The CDR3 is 14 residues long. Germline CDR1 SGHNT, CDR2 YYREEE (reference sequence). V lost 4 bases to trimming and J lost 5 bases; unmatched junction nucleotides: 6. Written as DNA, the CDR3 is TGTGCCAGCAGCCCCCGGGACTACAACAATGAGCAGTTCTTC. Translation: CASSPRDYNNEQFF.

The V call is TRBV2, the J call TRBJ2-7; D might be TRBD1 or TRBD2, each matching 5 bases. CDR1 and CDR2 from the germline V gene are SNHLY and FYNNEI. Trimming removed 8 bases from V and 0 bases from J, with 17 bases in between. The CDR3 consists of 15 residues. The CDR3 sequence is CASGGEGFSSYEQYF. CDR3 nucleotide sequence: TGTGCCAGCGGGGGAGAGGGGTTCAGCTCCTACGAGCAGTACTTC.

The chain combines TRBV6-1 with TRBJ2-7; D call uncertain. The V end lost 0 bases, the J end lost 3 bases, and 12 bases lay between the germline ends. Germline lookup yields CDR1 MNHNS and CDR2 SASEGT. The CDR3 covers 15 residues. The CDR3 nucleotides are TGTGCCAGCAGTGAAGCCCTAGGACCGGTCTACGAGCAGTACTTC. Translation gives CASSEALGPVYEQYF.

This chain uses TRBV7-2 with TRBJ1-1, with D maybe TRBD1 (6 bases). This CDR3 spans 16 amino acids. V was pared by 1 base and J by 2 bases, with 14 bases between. Germline CDR1 SGHTA, CDR2 FQGNSA. DNA of the CDR3: TGTGCCAGCAGCTTAGTAAGGCCAGGGGCTAACACTGAAGCTTTCTTT. Translation: CASSLVRPGANTEAFF.

The V gene is TRBV18, the J gene TRBJ2-7; TRBD1 matches 8 bases. CDR3 length equals 14 residues. Germline assignment: CDR1 KGHSH and CDR2 LQKENI. V was clipped by 2 bases and J by 4 bases; unmatched bases: 4. CDR3 sequence: CASSPSTGVYEQYF. Written as DNA, the CDR3 is TGTGCCAGCTCACCATCGACAGGGGTGTACGAGCAGTACTTC.

This clone was counted at least ten times. The J gene is TRBJ2-7, the V gene TRBV5-1; 8 bases line up with TRBD2. The CDR3 extends over 15 amino acids. The trim removed 8 bases at V and 1 base at J, leaving 11 bases unmatched. Germline CDR1 SGHRS, CDR2 YFSETQ. The CDR3 coding sequence is TGCGCCAGTAAACAGGGCGCGGGGGGTTCCTACGAGCAGTACTTC. Protein: CASKQGAGGSYEQYF. The entire variable domain, with the rest obtained from reference TRBV5-1 and TRBJ2-7, is as follows: KAGVTQTPRYLIKTRGQQVTLSCSPISGHRSVSWYQQTPGQGLQFLFEYFSETQRNKGNFPGRFSGRQFSNSRSEMNVSTLELGDSALYLCASKQGAGGSYEQYFGPGTRLTVT.

This clone was detected a few times. V usage is TRBV9 and J usage is TRBJ1-5; the D is unclear. This CDR3 is 15 amino acids long. The V and J ends lost 0 bases and 9 bases respectively, with 16 bases between them. Looked up from germline, CDR1 is SGDLS and CDR2 is YYNGEE. DNA of the CDR3: TGTGCCAGCAGCGTAGGGATGGACGGGTTCGGGCCCCAGCATTTT. Encoded protein: CASSVGMDGFGPQHF.

J is TRBJ2-2 and V is TRBV6-6; D is unclear. V was trimmed by 2 bases and J by 6 bases, leaving 13 bases between them. Germline CDR1 MNHNY, CDR2 SVGAGI (reference sequence). This CDR3 has 15 residues. The CDR3 region has the DNA TGTGCCAGCAGTTACGTAGCCCATGAGGCCGGGGAGCTGTTTTTT. This codes for CASSYVAHEAGELFF.

The gene calls are TRBV5-1 and TRBJ1-6; 7 nucleotides line up with TRBD1. CDR3 size: 14 residues. The V gene end was trimmed by 4 bases and the J gene end by 8 bases; junction bases not matched to a gene: 6. The germline CDR1 and CDR2 sequences are SGHRS and YFSETQ. The CDR3: CASSLGTEYSPLHF. The CDR3 nucleotides are TGCGCCAGCAGCCTAGGGACAGAATATTCACCCCTCCACTTT.

This chain joins TRBV6-5 and TRBJ1-2, with TRBD1 matching 7 bases. Germline-derived CDR1 and CDR2 are MNHEY and SVGAGI. The CDR3 sequence is 14 residues long. V dropped 11 bases and J dropped 2; count of bases not matched to a gene: 11. Here the CDR3 reads CAGSLRQGNYGYTF. In DNA form, the CDR3 reads TGTGCCGGCTCCCTTCGACAGGGCAACTATGGCTACACCTTC.